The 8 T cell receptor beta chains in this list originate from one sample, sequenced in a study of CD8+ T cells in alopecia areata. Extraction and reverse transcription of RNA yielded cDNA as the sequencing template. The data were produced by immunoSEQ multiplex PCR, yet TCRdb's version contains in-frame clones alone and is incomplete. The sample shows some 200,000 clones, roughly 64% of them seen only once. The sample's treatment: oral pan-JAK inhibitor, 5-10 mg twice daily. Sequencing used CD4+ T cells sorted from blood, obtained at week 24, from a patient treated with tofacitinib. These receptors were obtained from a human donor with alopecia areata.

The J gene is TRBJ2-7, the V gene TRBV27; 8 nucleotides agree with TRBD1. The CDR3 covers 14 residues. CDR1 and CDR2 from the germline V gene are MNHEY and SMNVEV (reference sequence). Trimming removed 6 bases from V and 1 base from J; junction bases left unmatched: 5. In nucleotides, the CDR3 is TGTGCCAGCAGAGGACAGGGCGCGTCCTACGAGCAGTACTTC. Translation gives CASRGQGASYEQYF.

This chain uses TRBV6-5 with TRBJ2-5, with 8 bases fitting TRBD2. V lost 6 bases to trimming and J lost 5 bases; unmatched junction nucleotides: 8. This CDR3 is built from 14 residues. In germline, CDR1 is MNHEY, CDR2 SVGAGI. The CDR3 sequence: CASSVAGIGETQYF. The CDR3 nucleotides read TGTGCCAGCAGCGTAGCGGGGATCGGGGAGACCCAGTACTTC.

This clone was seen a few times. In DNA form, the CDR3 reads TGTGCCAGCAGCTCAAGTGGAGGGGGTGGTGAAGCTTTCTTT. Residues: CASSSSGGGGEAFF. The chain joins TRBV13 to TRBJ1-1, with D possibly being TRBD1 (6 bases). CDR3 size: 14 residues. CDR1 is PRHDT, CDR2 FYEKMQ, per germline (reference sequence). The V gene lost 4 bases and the J gene lost 7 bases, with 16 bases spanning the gap.

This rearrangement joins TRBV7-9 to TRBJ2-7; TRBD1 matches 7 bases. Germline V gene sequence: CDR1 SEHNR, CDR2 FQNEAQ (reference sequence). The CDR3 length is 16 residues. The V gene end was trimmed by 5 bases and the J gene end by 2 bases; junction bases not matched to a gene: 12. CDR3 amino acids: CASSQPPGTVAYEQYF. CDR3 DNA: TGTGCCAGCAGCCAACCCCCCGGGACAGTAGCCTACGAGCAGTACTTC.

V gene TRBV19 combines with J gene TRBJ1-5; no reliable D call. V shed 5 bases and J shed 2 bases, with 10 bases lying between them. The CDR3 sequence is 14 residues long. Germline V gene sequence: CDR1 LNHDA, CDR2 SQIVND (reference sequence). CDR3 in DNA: TGTGCCAGTAGTGCCCGGTCGGGCAATCAGCCCCAGCATTTT. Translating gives CASSARSGNQPQHF.

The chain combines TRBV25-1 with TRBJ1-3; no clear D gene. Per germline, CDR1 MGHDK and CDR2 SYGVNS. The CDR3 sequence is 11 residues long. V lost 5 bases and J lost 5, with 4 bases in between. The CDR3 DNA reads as TGTGCCAGCAGTAGTAGAAACACCATATATTTT. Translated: CASSSRNTIYF.

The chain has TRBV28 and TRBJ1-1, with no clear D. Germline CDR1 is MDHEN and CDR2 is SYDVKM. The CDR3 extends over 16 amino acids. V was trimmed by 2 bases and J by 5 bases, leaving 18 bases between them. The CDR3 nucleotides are TGTGCCAGCAGTTTACCGGCATCTAACAGTCTGACTGAAGCTTTCTTT. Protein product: CASSLPASNSLTEAFF.

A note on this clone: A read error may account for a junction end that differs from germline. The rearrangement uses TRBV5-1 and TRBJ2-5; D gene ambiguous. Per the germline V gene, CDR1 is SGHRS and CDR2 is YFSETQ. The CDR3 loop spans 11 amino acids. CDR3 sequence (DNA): TGCGCCAGCGGCTTAGAAGAGACCCAGTACTTC. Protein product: CASGLEETQYF. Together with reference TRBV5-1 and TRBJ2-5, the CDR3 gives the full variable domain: KAGVTQTPRYLIKTRGQQVTLSCSPISGHRSVSWYQQTPGQGLQFLFEYFSETQRNKGNFPGRFSGRQFSNSRSEMNVSTLELGDSALYLCASGLEETQYFGPGTRLLVL.